The count of the clone carrying this TCR beta chain is one. What it binds is unknown. The record originates from a study of cytomegalovirus exposure and HLA in healthy donors. The ends were cut back, 1 base at V and 3 bases at J, with 16 bases in the middle. CDR3 length: 16 residues. Germline V gene data show CDR1 as SGHTA and CDR2 as FQGNSA. Study-wide results and caveats: Reportedly, diagnosis of cytomegalovirus status by the classifier showed high specificity and sensitivity. Available immune exposure information was restricted to CMV serostatus only.

The study ran its PCR with 60 Vbeta and 13 Jbeta primers. Generated by immunoSEQ multiplex PCR, the TCRdb table keeps only in-frame clones and is missing some. The profile covers 150,000 to 200,000 clones, with 78% appearing a single time and approximately 5.4% taken by the ten largest. This clonotype was sampled from a woman in her 30s in good health and CMV-seropositive. The rearrangement uses TRBV7-2 and TRBJ2-7; D is possibly TRBD2 (6 bases). Material for sequencing was PBMCs. CDR3 protein: CASSLGSGAGLYEQYF. The CDR3 nucleotides read TGTGCCAGCAGCTTAGGGTCCGGGGCGGGGCTCTACGAGCAGTACTTC.